One and the same sample provided the 18 T cell receptor beta chains below, sequenced in a study of T cells after yellow fever vaccination. MiXCR, run by TCRdb on the 5' RACE reads, gives a single entry per CDR3 protein. Of 300,000 or so distinct CDR3 sequences listed, roughly 8.7% are singletons. The input for sequencing was CD4+ T cells sorted from PBMCs, taken 5 days after the yellow fever booster vaccination. All receptors derive from a man aged 18 to 35 who received the YFV17D yellow fever vaccine.

This clonotype came up many times. V gene TRBV12-3 or TRBV12-4 combines with J gene TRBJ2-4; either TRBD1 or TRBD2 may supply D (5 bases each). The CDR3 loop spans 15 amino acids. V gave up 5 bases and J gave up 0 bases, with 11 bases separating them. The CDR3 loop reads CASSPGALAKNIQYF. The CDR3 DNA reads as TGTGCCAGCAGTCCCGGGGCCCTAGCCAAAAACATTCAGTACTTC.

For the CDR3, the DNA is TGTGCCAGCAGTGAGAACTATGGCTACACCTTC. It specifies CASSENYGYTF. The chain carries TRBV6-2 or TRBV6-3 and TRBJ1-2; D is unclear. V was trimmed by 5 bases and J by 2 bases, leaving 3 bases between them. CDR3 size: 11 residues. Germline V gives CDR1 MNHEY, CDR2 SVGEGT.

V gene TRBV6-6 combines with J gene TRBJ1-2, with TRBD1 as a possible D gene (6 bases). CDR1 and CDR2 (germline): MNHNY, SVGAGI (reference sequence). Trimming removed 2 bases from V and 13 bases from J, with 20 bases in between. The CDR3 is 14 residues long. The CDR3 DNA sequence: TGTGCCAGCAGTTACCGTGAGACAGGCGGAGCGGGCACCTTC. It specifies CASSYRETGGAGTF.

This clonotype was observed a few times. The chain is built from TRBV7-2 and TRBJ1-2, with D tentatively TRBD1 (5 bases). Deletions cut 2 bases from V and 7 bases from J, with 14 bases between. The CDR3 length is 14 residues. Germline V CDR1 and CDR2: SGHTA, FQGNSA. The CDR3 loop reads CASSLRDSGAGYTF. The CDR3 nucleotides are TGTGCCAGCAGCTTAAGAGACAGCGGGGCTGGCTACACCTTC.

This clonotype was seen only a few times. The chain employs TRBV13 and TRBJ1-5, with 8 bases that match TRBD1. Trimming removed 6 bases from V and 3 bases from J; junction bases left unmatched: 7. This CDR3 is built from 15 residues. Germline V gene data show CDR1 as PRHDT and CDR2 as FYEKMQ (reference sequence). This CDR3 is CASSRQGRHNQPQHF. The CDR3 DNA reads as TGTGCCAGCAGTCGACAGGGGAGACACAATCAGCCCCAGCATTTT.

This clonotype was observed many times. V usage is TRBV14 and J usage is TRBJ2-1; D remains unclear. Deletions cut 4 bases from V and 7 bases from J, with 17 bases between. This CDR3 is 15 amino acids long. In germline, CDR1 is SGHDN, CDR2 FVKESK. The CDR3 coding sequence is TGTGCCAGCAGCCTCGGGCCCCGGGCCAGGAATGAGCAGTTCTTC. This encodes CASSLGPRARNEQFF.

This clonotype was counted between two and nine times. The J gene is TRBJ2-5, the V gene TRBV6-6; 8 nucleotides line up with TRBD2. J gave up 5 bases and V 7 bases, and 9 bases lay outside the gene matches. The CDR3 covers 14 residues. Germline CDR1 and CDR2: MNHNY and SVGAGI (reference sequence). The chain's CDR3 is CASKRGRVWETQYF. In DNA form, the CDR3 reads TGTGCCAGCAAGCGGGGGCGCGTGTGGGAGACCCAGTACTTC.

This clonotype was counted ten times or more. The chain couples TRBV20-1 to TRBJ1-2, with D hard to call. V was trimmed by 0 bases and J by 2 bases, leaving 4 bases between them. The V gene's germline CDR1 is DFQATT and CDR2 SNEGSKA (reference sequence). The CDR3 spans 12 residues. The CDR3 DNA is TGCAGTGCTAGAGAGGGAAACTATGGCTACACCTTC. Protein: CSAREGNYGYTF.

In the case of this clonotype: The germline gene is not matched at one end of the junction; a read error may be the cause. The J gene is TRBJ2-4, the V gene TRBV7-2; the D gene is possibly TRBD2 (6 bases). CDR3 length equals 15 residues. Germline CDR1 and CDR2: SGHTA and FQGNSA. In DNA form, the CDR3 reads TGTGCCAGCAGGATCTCGGGGGTAGCCAAAAACATTCTGTACTTC. Translating gives CASRISGVAKNILYF.

This clonotype was counted between two and nine times. The rearrangement uses TRBV5-5 and TRBJ1-6, with 12 bases lining up with TRBD1. Germline V lookup: CDR1 SGHKS, CDR2 YYEKEE (reference sequence). CDR3 size: 17 residues. V lost 0 bases to trimming and J lost 8 bases; unmatched junction nucleotides: 6. Here the CDR3 DNA reads TGTGCCAGCAGCTTGGCGGGGACAGGGGGCATTTATTCACCCCTCCACTTT. Its protein product is CASSLAGTGGIYSPLHF. The entire variable domain, with the rest obtained from reference TRBV5-5 and TRBJ1-6, is as follows: DAGVTQSPTHLIKTRGQQVTLRCSPISGHKSVSWYQQVLGQGPQFIFQYYEKEERGRGNFPDRFSARQFPNYSSELNVNALLLGDSALYLCASSLAGTGGIYSPLHFGNGTRLTVT.

This chain connects TRBV5-6 to TRBJ1-5; maybe TRBD1 (6 bases). The CDR3 has 16 residues. V was trimmed by 1 base and J by 2 bases, leaving 13 bases between them. Germline loops: CDR1 SGHDT, CDR2 YYEEEE. CDR3 nucleotide sequence: TGTGCCAGCAGCTTGTACAGGGTTCAGGGCAATCAGCCCCAGCATTTT. Its protein product is CASSLYRVQGNQPQHF. Looking up the rest from reference TRBV5-6 and TRBJ1-5 gives the full variable domain: DAGVTQSPTHLIKTRGQQVTLRCSPKSGHDTVSWYQQALGQGPQFIFQYYEEEERQRGNFPDRFSGHQFPNYSSELNVNALLLGDSALYLCASSLYRVQGNQPQHFGDGTRLSIL.

A few counts support this clonotype. The V call is TRBV4-1, the J call TRBJ2-5; no reliable D call. This CDR3 has 14 amino acids. The V end was cut by 2 bases, the J end by 0 bases, with 7 bases between. The germline gives CDR1 MGHRA, CDR2 YSYEKL. Here the CDR3 reads CASSQRGHQETQYF. CDR3 nucleotide sequence: TGCGCCAGCAGCCAACGTGGCCACCAAGAGACCCAGTACTTC.

J is TRBJ2-5 and V is TRBV14; 7 bases line up with TRBD2. J gave up 7 bases and V 1 base, and 6 bases lay outside the gene matches. The CDR3 consists of 14 residues. Germline-derived CDR1 and CDR2 are SGHDN and FVKESK. CDR3 nucleotide sequence: TGTGCCAGCAGCCAAGTATTAGGGAGGGCGACCCAGTACTTC. Its translation: CASSQVLGRATQYF.

The V gene is TRBV20-1, the J gene TRBJ2-3; 8 bases line up with TRBD1. Germline CDR1 DFQATT, CDR2 SNEGSKA (reference sequence). V lost 5 bases and J lost 0; bases outside the gene matches: 7. The CDR3 consists of 15 residues. CDR3 residues: CSAERTGTSTDTQYF. The CDR3 DNA reads as TGCAGTGCTGAAAGGACAGGGACTAGCACAGATACGCAGTATTTT.

This sequence joins TRBV5-6 and TRBJ1-1; 7 positions agree with TRBD1. The germline V gene encodes CDR1 SGHDT and CDR2 YYEEEE. There are 15 residues in the CDR3. The V segment lost 3 bases and the J segment 1 base; nucleotides outside the gene matches: 6. CDR3 residues: CASSWLGDRNTEAFF. Written as DNA, the CDR3 is TGTGCCAGCAGCTGGCTAGGGGACAGGAACACTGAAGCTTTCTTT.

The chain employs TRBV6-1 and TRBJ1-5; 8 bases align to TRBD1. With 7 bases clipped from V and 4 bases from J, the junction kept 3 bases outside the gene matches. The germline V gene encodes CDR1 MNHNS and CDR2 SASEGT. CDR3 size: 13 residues. The CDR3 is CASTGGLNQPQHF. The DNA of the CDR3 is TGTGCCAGCACAGGGGGCCTTAATCAGCCCCAGCATTTT.

The CDR3 loop is CSARAGKGYNSPLHF. CDR3 DNA: TGCAGTGCTAGAGCAGGGAAAGGGTATAATTCACCCCTCCACTTT. This chain uses TRBV20-1 with TRBJ1-6, with TRBD1 as a possible D gene (5 bases). Trimming pared 1 base from V and 4 bases from J, leaving 11 bases between. Germline CDR1 reads DFQATT; CDR2 reads SNEGSKA (reference sequence). The CDR3 has 15 amino acids.

This clonotype was found a few times. The chain employs TRBV7-2 and TRBJ1-4; maybe TRBD1 (6 bases). The CDR3 sequence is 16 residues long. V dropped 7 bases and J dropped 3 bases, with 18 bases sitting between them. Germline CDR1 reads SGHTA; CDR2 reads FQGNSA. CDR3 in amino acids: CASTPSGGAANEKLFF. For the CDR3, the DNA is TGTGCCAGCACCCCCAGTGGGGGGGCGGCTAATGAAAAACTGTTTTTT.